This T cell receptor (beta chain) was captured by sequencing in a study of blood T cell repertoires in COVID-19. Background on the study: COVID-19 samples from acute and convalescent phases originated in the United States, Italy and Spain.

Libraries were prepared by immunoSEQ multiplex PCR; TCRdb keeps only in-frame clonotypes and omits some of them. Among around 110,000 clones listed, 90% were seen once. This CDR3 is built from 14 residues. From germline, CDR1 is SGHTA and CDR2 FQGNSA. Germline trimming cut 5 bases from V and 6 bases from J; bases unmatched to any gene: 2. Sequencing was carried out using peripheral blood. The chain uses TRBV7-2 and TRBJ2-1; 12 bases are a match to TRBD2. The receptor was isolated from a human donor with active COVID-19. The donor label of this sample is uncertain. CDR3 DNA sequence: TGTGCCAGCAGCGCGGGACTAGCGGGCAATGAGCAGTTCTTC. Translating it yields CASSAGLAGNEQFF.